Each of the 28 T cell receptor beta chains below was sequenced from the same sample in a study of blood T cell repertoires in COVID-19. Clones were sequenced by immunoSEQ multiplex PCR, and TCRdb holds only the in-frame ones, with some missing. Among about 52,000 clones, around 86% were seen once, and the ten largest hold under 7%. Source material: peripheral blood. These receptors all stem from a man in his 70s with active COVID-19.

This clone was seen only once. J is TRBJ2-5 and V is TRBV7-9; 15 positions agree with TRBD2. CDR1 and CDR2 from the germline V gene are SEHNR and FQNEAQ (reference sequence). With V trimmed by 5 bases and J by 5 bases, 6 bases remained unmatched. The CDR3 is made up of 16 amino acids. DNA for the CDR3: TGTGCCAGCAGCCCTAGCGGGACTAGCGGGGGGGAGACCCAGTACTTC. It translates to CASSPSGTSGGETQYF.

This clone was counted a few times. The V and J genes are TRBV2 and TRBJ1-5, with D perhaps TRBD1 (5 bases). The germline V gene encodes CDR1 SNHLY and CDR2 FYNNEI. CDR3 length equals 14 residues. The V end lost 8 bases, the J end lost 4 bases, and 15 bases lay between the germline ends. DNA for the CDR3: TGTGCCAGCTCTGCAGGGATTAGGAATCAGCCCCAGCATTTT. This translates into CASSAGIRNQPQHF.

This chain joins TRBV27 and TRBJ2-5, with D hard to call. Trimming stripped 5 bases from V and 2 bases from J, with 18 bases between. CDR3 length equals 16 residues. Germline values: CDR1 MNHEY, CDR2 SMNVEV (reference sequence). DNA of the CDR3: TGTGCCAGCAGTCCCGATCAACTGCGGCAGCAAGAGACCCAGTACTTC. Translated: CASSPDQLRQQETQYF.

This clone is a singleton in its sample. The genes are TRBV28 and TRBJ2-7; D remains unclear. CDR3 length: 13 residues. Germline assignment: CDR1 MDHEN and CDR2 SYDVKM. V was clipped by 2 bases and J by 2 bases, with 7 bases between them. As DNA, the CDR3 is TGTGCCAGCAGTTTAGAGCTACCCTACGAGCAGTACTTC. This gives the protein CASSLELPYEQYF.

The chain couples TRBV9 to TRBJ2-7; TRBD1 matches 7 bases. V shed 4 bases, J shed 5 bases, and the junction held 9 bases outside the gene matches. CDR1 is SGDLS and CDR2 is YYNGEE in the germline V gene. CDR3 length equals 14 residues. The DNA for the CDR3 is TGTGCCAGCAGCCCCTCGGACAGGAGCCACGAGCAGTACTTC. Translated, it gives CASSPSDRSHEQYF.

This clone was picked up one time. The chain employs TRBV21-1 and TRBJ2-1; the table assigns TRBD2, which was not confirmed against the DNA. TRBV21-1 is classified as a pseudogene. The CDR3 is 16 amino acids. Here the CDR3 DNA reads TGTGCCAGCAGCAAAACCGGCAGCGGGGGAAACAATGAGCAGTTCTTC. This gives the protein CASSKTGSGGNNEQFF.

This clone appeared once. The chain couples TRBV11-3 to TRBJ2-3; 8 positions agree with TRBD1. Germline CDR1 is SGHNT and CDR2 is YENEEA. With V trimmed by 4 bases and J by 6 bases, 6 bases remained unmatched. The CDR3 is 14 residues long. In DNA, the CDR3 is TGTGCCAGCAGCTCGACAGGGGAGTTGGATACGCAGTATTTT. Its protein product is CASSSTGELDTQYF.

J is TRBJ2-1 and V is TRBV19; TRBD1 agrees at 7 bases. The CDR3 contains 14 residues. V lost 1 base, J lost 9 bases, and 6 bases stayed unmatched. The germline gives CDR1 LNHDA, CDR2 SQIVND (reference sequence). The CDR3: CASSIGDRAGEQFF. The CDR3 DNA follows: TGTGCCAGTAGTATAGGCGACAGGGCCGGTGAGCAGTTCTTC. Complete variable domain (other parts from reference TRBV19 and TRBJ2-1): DGGITQSPKYLFRKEGQNVTLSCEQNLNHDAMYWYRQDPGQGLRLIYYSQIVNDFQKGDIAEGYSVSREKKESFPLTVTSAQKNPTAFYLCASSIGDRAGEQFFGPGTRLTVL.

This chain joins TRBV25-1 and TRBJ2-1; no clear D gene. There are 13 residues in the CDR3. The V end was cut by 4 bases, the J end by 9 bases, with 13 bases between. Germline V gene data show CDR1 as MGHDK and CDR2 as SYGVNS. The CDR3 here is CASSAVMVGEQFF. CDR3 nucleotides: TGTGCCAGCAGTGCGGTCATGGTCGGTGAGCAGTTCTTC.

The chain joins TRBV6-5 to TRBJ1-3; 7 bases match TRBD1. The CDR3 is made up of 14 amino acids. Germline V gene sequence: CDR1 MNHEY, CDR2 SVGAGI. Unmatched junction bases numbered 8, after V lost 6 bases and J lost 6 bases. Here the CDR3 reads CASRRQGNQNTIYF. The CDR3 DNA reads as TGTGCCAGCAGAAGACAGGGTAATCAAAACACCATATATTTT.

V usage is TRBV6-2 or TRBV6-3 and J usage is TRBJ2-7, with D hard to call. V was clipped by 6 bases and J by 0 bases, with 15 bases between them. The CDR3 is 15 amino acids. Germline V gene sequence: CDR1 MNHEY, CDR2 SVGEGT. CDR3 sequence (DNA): TGTGCCAGCAGCTGGCGGCCCTTAAGCTCCTACGAGCAGTACTTC. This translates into CASSWRPLSSYEQYF.

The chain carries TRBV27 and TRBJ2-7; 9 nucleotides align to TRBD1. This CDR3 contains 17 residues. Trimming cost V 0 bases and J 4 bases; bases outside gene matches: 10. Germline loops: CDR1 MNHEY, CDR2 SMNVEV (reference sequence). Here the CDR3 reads CASSLSPSGQGRYEQYF. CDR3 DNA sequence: TGTGCCAGCAGTTTATCCCCCTCGGGACAGGGTCGGTACGAGCAGTACTTC.

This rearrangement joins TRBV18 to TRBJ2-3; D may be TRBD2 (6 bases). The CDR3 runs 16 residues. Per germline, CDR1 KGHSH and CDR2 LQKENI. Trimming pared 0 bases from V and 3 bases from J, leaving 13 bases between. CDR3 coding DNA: TGTGCCAGCTCACCACCTACGGGGGTGGGGACAGATACGCAGTATTTT. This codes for CASSPPTGVGTDTQYF.

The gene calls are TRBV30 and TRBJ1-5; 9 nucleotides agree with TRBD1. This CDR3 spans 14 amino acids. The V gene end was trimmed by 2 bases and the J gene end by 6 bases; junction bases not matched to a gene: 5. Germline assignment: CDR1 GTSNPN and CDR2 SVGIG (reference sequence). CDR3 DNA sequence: TGTGCCTGGAGTTTGGGACAGGGAGGTCAGCCCCAGCATTTT. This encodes CAWSLGQGGQPQHF.

The CDR3 nucleotides read TGTGCCAGCAGCTTAGCGCTTCGGGGGACGGAGACCCAGTACTTC. It is translated as CASSLALRGTETQYF. This chain connects TRBV7-9 to TRBJ2-5; D possibly corresponds to TRBD2 (6 bases). The V gene's germline CDR1 is SEHNR and CDR2 FQNEAQ (reference sequence). CDR3 length: 15 residues. V lost 0 bases, J lost 5 bases, and 13 bases lay in between.

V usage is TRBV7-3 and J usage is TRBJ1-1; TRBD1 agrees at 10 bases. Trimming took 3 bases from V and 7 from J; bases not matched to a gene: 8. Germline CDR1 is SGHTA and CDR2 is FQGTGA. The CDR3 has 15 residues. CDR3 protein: CASSFGQGGMNEAFF. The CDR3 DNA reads TGTGCCAGCAGCTTCGGACAGGGGGGAATGAATGAAGCTTTCTTT.

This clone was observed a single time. The CDR3 sequence is CASTGTAISNQPQHF. The CDR3 bases are TGTGCCAGTACAGGGACAGCAATTAGCAATCAGCCCCAGCATTTT. The rearrangement uses TRBV6-5 and TRBJ1-5, with 7 bases lining up with TRBD1. This CDR3 spans 15 amino acids. Germline CDR1 MNHEY, CDR2 SVGAGI. V was clipped by 9 bases and J by 0 bases; unmatched bases: 8.

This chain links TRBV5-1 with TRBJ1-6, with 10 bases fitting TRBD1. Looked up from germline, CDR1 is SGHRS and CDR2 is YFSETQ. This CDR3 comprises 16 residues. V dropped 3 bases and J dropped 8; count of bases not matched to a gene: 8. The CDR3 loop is CASSWEMGQGHSPLHF. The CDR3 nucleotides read TGCGCCAGCAGCTGGGAAATGGGACAGGGGCATTCACCCCTCCACTTT.

The CDR3 protein is CASSQVTSTGGFNSPLHF. The CDR3 coding sequence is TGTGCCAGCAGCCAAGTGACCTCTACAGGGGGCTTTAATTCACCCCTCCACTTT. The chain has TRBV3-1 (or the pseudogene TRBV3-2) and TRBJ1-6; 9 bases match TRBD1. CDR3 length: 18 residues. The germline V gene encodes CDR1 LGHDT and CDR2 YNNKEL (reference sequence). V shed 1 base, J shed 6 bases, and the junction held 10 bases outside the gene matches.

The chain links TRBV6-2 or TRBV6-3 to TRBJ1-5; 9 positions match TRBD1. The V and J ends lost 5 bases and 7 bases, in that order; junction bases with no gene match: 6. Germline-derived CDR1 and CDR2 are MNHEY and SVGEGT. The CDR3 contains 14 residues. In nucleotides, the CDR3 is TGTGCCAGCAGTCTACAGGGGGCTGAACAGCCCCAGCATTTT. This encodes CASSLQGAEQPQHF.

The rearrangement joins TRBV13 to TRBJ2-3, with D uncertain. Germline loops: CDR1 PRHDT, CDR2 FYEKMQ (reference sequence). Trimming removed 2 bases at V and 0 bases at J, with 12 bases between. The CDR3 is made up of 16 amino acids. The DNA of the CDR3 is TGTGCCAGCAGCTTAATAGTGGTGGAGAGCACAGATACGCAGTATTTT. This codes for CASSLIVVESTDTQYF.

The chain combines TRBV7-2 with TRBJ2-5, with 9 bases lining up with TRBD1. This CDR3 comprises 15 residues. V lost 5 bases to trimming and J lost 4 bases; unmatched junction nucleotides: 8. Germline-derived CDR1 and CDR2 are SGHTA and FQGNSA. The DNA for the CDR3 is TGTGCCAGCAGCGAGGAACAGGGGGCCCTAGAGACCCAGTACTTC. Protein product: CASSEEQGALETQYF.

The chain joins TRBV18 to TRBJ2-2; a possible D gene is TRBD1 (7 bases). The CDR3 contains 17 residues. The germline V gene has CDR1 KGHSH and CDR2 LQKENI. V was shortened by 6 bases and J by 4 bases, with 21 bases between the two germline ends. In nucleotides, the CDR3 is TGTGCCAGCTCTGTGACCCAGGGGGGTCGAAGCACCGGGGAGCTGTTTTTT. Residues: CASSVTQGGRSTGELFF.

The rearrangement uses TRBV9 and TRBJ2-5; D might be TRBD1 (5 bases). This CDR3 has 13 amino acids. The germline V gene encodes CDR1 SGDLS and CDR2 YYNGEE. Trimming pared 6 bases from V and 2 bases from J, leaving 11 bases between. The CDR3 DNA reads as TGTGCCAGCACCGGAACAGGACAAGAGACCCAGTACTTC. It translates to CASTGTGQETQYF.

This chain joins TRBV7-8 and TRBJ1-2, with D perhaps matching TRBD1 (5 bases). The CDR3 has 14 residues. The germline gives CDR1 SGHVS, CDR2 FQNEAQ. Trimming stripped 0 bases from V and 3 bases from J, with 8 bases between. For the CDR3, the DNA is TGTGCCAGCAGCTTAGCGGAGACAGACTATGGCTACACCTTC. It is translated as CASSLAETDYGYTF. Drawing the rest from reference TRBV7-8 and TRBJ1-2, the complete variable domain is GAGVSQSPRYKVAKRGQDVALRCDPISGHVSLFWYQQALGQGPEFLTYFQNEAQLDKSGLPSDRFFAERPEGSVSTLKIQRTQQEDSAVYLCASSLAETDYGYTFGSGTRLTVV.

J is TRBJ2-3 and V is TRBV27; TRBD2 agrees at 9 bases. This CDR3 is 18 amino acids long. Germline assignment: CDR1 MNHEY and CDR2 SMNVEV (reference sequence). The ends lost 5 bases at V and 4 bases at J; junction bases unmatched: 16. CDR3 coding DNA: TGTGCCAGCAGTCCCCGAATCCCGGGACTAGCCTCCCCAGATACGCAGTATTTT. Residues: CASSPRIPGLASPDTQYF.

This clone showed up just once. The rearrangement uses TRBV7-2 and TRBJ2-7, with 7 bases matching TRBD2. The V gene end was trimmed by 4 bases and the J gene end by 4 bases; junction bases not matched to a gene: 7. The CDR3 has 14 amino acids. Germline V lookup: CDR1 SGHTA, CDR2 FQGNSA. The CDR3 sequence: CASSSRGGTYEQYF. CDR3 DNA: TGTGCCAGCAGCTCCCGGGGAGGGACGTACGAGCAGTACTTC.

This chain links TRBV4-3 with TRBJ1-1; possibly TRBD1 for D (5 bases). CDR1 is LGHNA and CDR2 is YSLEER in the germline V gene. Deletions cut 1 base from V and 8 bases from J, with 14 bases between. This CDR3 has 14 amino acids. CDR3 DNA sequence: TGCGCCAGCAGCCAAGGGCGGGGGGAGAGCGAAGCTTTCTTT. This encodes CASSQGRGESEAFF.